A single sample gave rise to the 25 T cell receptor beta chains below, sequenced in a study of blood T cell repertoires in COVID-19. Method: immunoSEQ multiplex PCR; TCRdb's copy keeps in-frame clones and lacks some. This table has around 150,000 clones, approximately 86% appearing once. Sequenced: peripheral blood. The receptors stem from a woman aged 55 to 70 with active or convalescent COVID-19.

This clone was recorded once. The rearrangement links TRBV2 to TRBJ2-7; 14 nucleotides agree with TRBD2. In germline, CDR1 is SNHLY, CDR2 FYNNEI. CDR3 length equals 15 residues. V was pared by 6 bases and J by 5 bases, with 6 bases of the junction left unmatched. The CDR3 loop reads CASSSGTSGGHEQYF. The CDR3 region has the DNA TGTGCCAGCAGCTCCGGGACTAGCGGGGGACACGAGCAGTACTTC.

For this clone: One end of the junction does not line up with germline, which may come from a read error. This rearrangement joins TRBV7-6 to TRBJ2-2; weak D call: TRBD2 (5 bases). Germline loops: CDR1 SGHVS, CDR2 FNYEAQ. This CDR3 has 12 residues. The CDR3 is CASSSRTGELVF. In DNA form, the CDR3 reads TGTGCCAGCAGCTCAAGAACCGGGGAGCTGGTTTTT.

The genes are TRBV18 and TRBJ1-4; the D is unclear. The CDR3 spans 14 residues. Germline values: CDR1 KGHSH, CDR2 LQKENI. The V and J ends lost 8 bases and 2 bases respectively, with 12 bases between them. The CDR3 loop is CASTERGTNEKLFF. CDR3 nucleotide sequence: TGTGCCAGCACCGAGAGAGGCACTAATGAAAAACTGTTTTTT.

The chain has TRBV6-5 and TRBJ1-6, with TRBD1 as a possible D gene (6 bases). With 6 bases removed from V and 8 bases from J, the gap between germline ends came to 11 bases. Germline V gene data show CDR1 as MNHEY and CDR2 as SVGAGI. This CDR3 region has 13 residues. CDR3 DNA sequence: TGTGCCAGCAGGCTACAGGGTGATTCACCCCTCCACTTT. Protein product: CASRLQGDSPLHF.

V and J are TRBV6-4 and TRBJ2-2; D unclear. Germline CDR1 and CDR2: MRHNA and SNTAGT. Trimming took 3 bases from V and 2 from J, leaving 7 bases between them. The CDR3 covers 14 residues. The CDR3 here is CASSEEYNTGELFF. The CDR3 DNA sequence: TGTGCCAGCAGTGAAGAGTACAACACCGGGGAGCTGTTTTTT.

The V call is TRBV7-2, the J call TRBJ1-5; the D gene is possibly TRBD1 (5 bases). V was trimmed by 0 bases and J by 6 bases, leaving 9 bases between them. This CDR3 is built from 14 residues. The germline gives CDR1 SGHTA, CDR2 FQGNSA. The CDR3 loop is CASSLAGVGQPQHF. In DNA, the CDR3 is TGTGCCAGCAGCTTAGCAGGGGTGGGTCAGCCCCAGCATTTT. The full variable domain, with the rest looked up from reference TRBV7-2 and TRBJ1-5, is GAGVSQSPSNKVTEKGKDVELRCDPISGHTALYWYRQSLGQGLEFLIYFQGNSAPDKSGLPSDRFSAERTGGSVSTLTIQRTQQEDSAVYLCASSLAGVGQPQHFGDGTRLSIL.

This rearrangement joins TRBV6-6 to TRBJ2-1; 7 nucleotides agree with TRBD1. CDR1 is MNHNY, CDR2 SVGAGI, per germline (reference sequence). The CDR3 has 15 amino acids. Unmatched junction bases numbered 3, after V lost 2 bases and J lost 2 bases. The CDR3 bases are TGTGCCAGCAGTTACGGGGACAGAGCCTACAATGAGCAGTTCTTC. Translated: CASSYGDRAYNEQFF.

The chain is built from TRBV7-9 and TRBJ1-2; D gene ambiguous. There are 12 residues in the CDR3. V lost 4 bases, J lost 7 bases, and 10 bases lay in between. CDR1 and CDR2 from the germline V gene are SEHNR and FQNEAQ (reference sequence). The CDR3 bases are TGTGCCAGCAGCTGGGAGCTATCTGGCTACACCTTC. This encodes CASSWELSGYTF.

The chain employs TRBV5-4 and TRBJ1-3; D gene unclear. CDR3 length: 14 amino acids. Germline V gives CDR1 SGHNT, CDR2 YYREEE (reference sequence). V shed 4 bases and J shed 0 bases, with 8 bases lying between them. CDR3 protein: CASSRGFSGNTIYF. In DNA, the CDR3 is TGTGCCAGCAGCCGGGGATTCTCTGGAAACACCATATATTTT.

The V call is TRBV11-1, the J call TRBJ2-7, with D perhaps TRBD2 (5 bases). The germline CDR1 and CDR2 sequences are SGHAT and FQDESV (reference sequence). CDR3 length: 15 residues. V lost 5 bases, J lost 3 bases, and 17 bases lay in between. The CDR3 here is CASSVAPDSYYEQYF. The CDR3 nucleotides read TGTGCCAGCAGCGTCGCCCCGGACTCTTACTACGAGCAGTACTTC.

The chain employs TRBV5-4 and TRBJ1-5; D is ambiguous. The CDR3 has 13 residues. The V end lost 4 bases, the J end lost 4 bases, and 9 bases lay between the germline ends. Germline V CDR1 and CDR2: SGHNT, YYREEE (reference sequence). The CDR3 loop reads CASSRDLNQPQHF. In DNA form, the CDR3 reads TGTGCCAGCAGCCGCGATCTGAATCAGCCCCAGCATTTT.

CDR3 sequence (DNA): TGTGCCAGCATGAAATCCCATCCCGGGGGGAGGCAGACCCAGTACTTC. Its translation: CASMKSHPGGRQTQYF. The genes are TRBV21-1 and TRBJ2-5; TRBD2, as called in the table, went unchecked against the DNA. TRBV21-1 is shown as a pseudogene. The CDR3 length is 16 residues.

The V and J genes are TRBV3-1 (or the pseudogene TRBV3-2) and TRBJ1-2, with unresolved D. The germline gives CDR1 LGHDT, CDR2 YNNKEL (reference sequence). V was trimmed by 3 bases and J by 8 bases, leaving 10 bases between them. The length of the CDR3 is 12 residues. Here the CDR3 reads CASSHPSEGYTF. The CDR3 DNA is TGTGCCAGCAGCCACCCGTCGGAGGGCTACACCTTC.

Concerning this clone itself: The identical CDR3 is also encoded by other nucleotide sequences in the sample. V is TRBV27 and J is TRBJ2-3; D remains ambiguous. Trimming stripped 5 bases from V and 4 bases from J, with 13 bases between. This CDR3 comprises 14 residues. Germline V gives CDR1 MNHEY, CDR2 SMNVEV (reference sequence). The DNA for the CDR3 is TGTGCCAGCAGTCTAACTCGTGTGTCAGATACGCAGTATTTT. Amino acid sequence: CASSLTRVSDTQYF.

This chain joins TRBV29-1 and TRBJ1-1, with TRBD1 matching 8 bases. The CDR3 runs 12 residues. In germline, CDR1 is SQVTM, CDR2 ANQGSEA. The junction had 4 bases not matched to a gene; V was cut back by 6 bases and J by 4 bases. CDR3 loop: CSVGTGGTEAFF. CDR3 sequence (DNA): TGCAGCGTAGGAACAGGGGGCACTGAAGCTTTCTTT.

V gene TRBV10-3 combines with J gene TRBJ1-2; 9 bases line up with TRBD1. Germline trimming cut 5 bases from V and 6 bases from J; bases unmatched to any gene: 7. Germline values: CDR1 ENHRY, CDR2 SYGVKD. The CDR3 has 14 residues. CDR3 nucleotides: TGTGCCATCAGTACGACAGGGGGTAGGGATGGCTACACCTTC. This translates into CAISTTGGRDGYTF.

This rearrangement joins TRBV5-6 to TRBJ1-6; 10 nucleotides line up with TRBD1. V shed 2 bases, J shed 9 bases, and the junction held 5 bases outside the gene matches. The CDR3 runs to 15 residues. CDR1 and CDR2 from the germline V gene are SGHDT and YYEEEE. Here the CDR3 DNA reads TGTGCCAGCAGCTTCTTAGGGACAGGGGTTTCACCCCTCCACTTT. It specifies CASSFLGTGVSPLHF.

The table lists this clone with a few counts. V gene TRBV6-4 combines with J gene TRBJ2-2, with a weak D call TRBD2 (6 bases). V was cut by 6 bases and J by 6 bases, with 14 bases left in between. Germline lookup yields CDR1 MRHNA and CDR2 SNTAGT. CDR3 length equals 14 residues. Written as DNA, the CDR3 is TGTGCCAGCAGGCCTTCTAGCGTAGCCGGGGAGCTGTTTTTT. Translated: CASRPSSVAGELFF.

This clone showed up just a few times. The chain has TRBV3-1 (or the pseudogene TRBV3-2) and TRBJ1-6; D ambiguous. The V gene lost 2 bases and the J gene lost 8 bases, with 13 bases spanning the gap. CDR1 is LGHDT, CDR2 YNNKEL, per germline (reference sequence). The CDR3 spans 15 residues. CDR3 DNA sequence: TGTGCCAGCAGCCAATCGGTAGGCCGGGATTCACCCCTCCACTTT. As protein: CASSQSVGRDSPLHF.

This clone was observed a handful of times. V is TRBV10-1 and J is TRBJ1-5, with TRBD1 matching 9 bases. This CDR3 is built from 14 residues. Germline CDR1 reads WNHNN; CDR2 reads SYGVQD (reference sequence). Germline trimming cut 5 bases from V and 4 bases from J; bases unmatched to any gene: 3. The CDR3 here is CASSTGTGNQPQHF. In DNA, the CDR3 is TGCGCCAGCAGTACCGGGACAGGGAATCAGCCCCAGCATTTT.

The V gene is TRBV29-1, the J gene TRBJ1-4, with D tentatively TRBD1 (6 bases). CDR1 SQVTM and CDR2 ANQGSEA come from the germline V gene. V lost 8 bases and J 4 bases, leaving 11 bases between the germline ends. CDR3 length equals 12 residues. CDR3 nucleotides: TGCAGCTACAGGGCACTTAATGAAAAACTGTTTTTT. Its protein product is CSYRALNEKLFF.

The chain uses TRBV12-3 or TRBV12-4 and TRBJ1-1; a possible D gene is TRBD1 (5 bases). The CDR3 runs to 12 residues. The ends were cut back, 8 bases at V and 3 bases at J, with 10 bases in the middle. In nucleotides, the CDR3 is TGTGCCAGCCAGTGGGGGGACACTGAAGCTTTCTTT. It yields the protein CASQWGDTEAFF.

The sample holds one count of this clone. This chain uses TRBV5-8 with TRBJ2-5; 7 positions match TRBD2. Germline V gene data show CDR1 as SGHTS and CDR2 as YDEGEE. The CDR3 is made up of 12 amino acids. The J segment lost 8 bases and the V segment lost 4 bases, leaving 5 bases of the junction unmatched. The CDR3 sequence: CASSRDYSTQYF. CDR3 sequence (DNA): TGTGCCAGCAGCAGGGACTACAGTACCCAGTACTTC.

This rearrangement joins TRBV3-1 (or the pseudogene TRBV3-2) to TRBJ1-3; D is ambiguous. V lost 1 base and J lost 3, with 10 bases in between. This CDR3 spans 15 amino acids. CDR1 and CDR2 (germline): LGHDT, YNNKEL (reference sequence). The CDR3 is CASSQAYLIGNTIYF. CDR3 bases: TGTGCCAGCAGCCAAGCTTATCTTATTGGAAACACCATATATTTT.

The chain employs TRBV5-1 and TRBJ2-3; no firm D call. The CDR3 length is 17 residues. V was pared by 4 bases and J by 2 bases, with 20 bases between. Germline values: CDR1 SGHRS, CDR2 YFSETQ. The CDR3: CASSAWPTRLTTDTQYF. The DNA of the CDR3 is TGCGCCAGCAGCGCTTGGCCTACGAGGCTGACCACAGATACGCAGTATTTT.